This T cell receptor (beta chain) is drawn from a study of T cell responses to AZD1222 COVID-19 vaccine. TCRdb's copy holds only in-frame clones and misses some; the assay was immunoSEQ multiplex PCR. The top ten hold 1.6% of the sample, which has some 180,000 clones, roughly 92% seen once. This clone was observed once. Trimming at V came to 3 bases and at J to 3 bases, leaving 4 bases not matched to a gene. Germline CDR1 GTSNPN, CDR2 SVGIG (reference sequence). The CDR3 contains 14 residues. This sample comprised peripheral blood, obtained on day 0 of AZD1222 vaccination. This sequence joins TRBV30 and TRBJ1-3; TRBD1 matches at 8 bases. The sequence derives from an adult in good health. This CDR3 reads CAWRPGTGGNTIYF. DNA for the CDR3: TGTGCCTGGAGGCCCGGGACAGGTGGAAACACCATATATTTT.